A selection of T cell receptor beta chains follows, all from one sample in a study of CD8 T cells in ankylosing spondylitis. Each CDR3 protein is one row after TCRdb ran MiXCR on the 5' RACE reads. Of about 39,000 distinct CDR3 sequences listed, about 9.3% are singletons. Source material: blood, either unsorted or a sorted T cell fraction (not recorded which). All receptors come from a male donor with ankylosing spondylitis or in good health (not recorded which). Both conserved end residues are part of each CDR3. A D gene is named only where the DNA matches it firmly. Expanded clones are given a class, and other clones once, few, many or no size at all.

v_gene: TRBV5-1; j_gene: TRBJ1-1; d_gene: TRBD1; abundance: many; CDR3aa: CASGTGDVGEAFF; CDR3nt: TGCGCCAGCGGCACAGGGGATGTAGGTGAAGCTTTCTTT
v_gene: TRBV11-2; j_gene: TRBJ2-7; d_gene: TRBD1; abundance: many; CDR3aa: CASSFLLGQGADYEQYF; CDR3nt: TGTGCCAGCAGCTTCCTCCTGGGACAGGGGGCCGACTACGAGCAGTACTTC
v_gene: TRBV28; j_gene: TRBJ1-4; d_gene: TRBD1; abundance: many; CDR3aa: CASSLTGTGQWEKLFF; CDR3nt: TGTGCCAGCAGTTTAACGGGGACAGGTCAATGGGAAAAACTGTTTTTT
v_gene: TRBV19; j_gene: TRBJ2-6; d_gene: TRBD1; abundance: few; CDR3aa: CASKEQGPGANVLTF; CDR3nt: TGTGCCAGTAAAGAACAGGGGCCCGGGGCCAACGTCCTGACTTTC
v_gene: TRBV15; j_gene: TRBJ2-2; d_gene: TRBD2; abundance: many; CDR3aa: CATSRATSGNTGELFF; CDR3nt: TGTGCCACCAGCAGAGCAACTAGCGGGAACACCGGGGAGCTGTTTTTT
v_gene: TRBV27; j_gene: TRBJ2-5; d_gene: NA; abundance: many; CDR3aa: CASSLAGSHEETQYF; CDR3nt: TGTGCCAGCAGTTTAGCCGGGAGCCACGAAGAGACCCAGTACTTC
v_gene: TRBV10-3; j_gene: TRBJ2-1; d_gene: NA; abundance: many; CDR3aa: CAIGGGGTSYNEQFF; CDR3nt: TGTGCCATCGGGGGGGGCGGTACCTCCTACAATGAGCAGTTCTTC
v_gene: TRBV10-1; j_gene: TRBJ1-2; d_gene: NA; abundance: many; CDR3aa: CASSESGGYGYTF; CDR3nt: TGCGCCAGCAGTGAGTCAGGGGGCTATGGCTACACCTTC
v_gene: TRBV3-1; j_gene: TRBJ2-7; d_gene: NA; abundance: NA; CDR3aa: CACCQGALGPYEQYF; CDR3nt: TGTGCCTGCTGCCAAGGGGCTCTCGGCCCCTACGAGCAGTACTTC
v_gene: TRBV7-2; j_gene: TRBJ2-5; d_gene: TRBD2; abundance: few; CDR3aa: CASSPRGLAGVGETQYF; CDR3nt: TGTGCCAGCAGCCCGAGAGGACTAGCGGGAGTTGGGGAGACCCAGTACTTC
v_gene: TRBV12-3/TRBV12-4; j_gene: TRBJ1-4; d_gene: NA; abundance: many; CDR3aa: CASSSRRSNEKLFF; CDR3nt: TGTGCCAGCAGTTCTCGCAGGTCTAATGAAAAACTGTTTTTT
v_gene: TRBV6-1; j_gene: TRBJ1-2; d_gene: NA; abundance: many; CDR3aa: CASSEAAGAVYGYTF; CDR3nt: TGTGCCAGCAGTGAAGCGGCGGGGGCGGTCTATGGCTACACCTTC
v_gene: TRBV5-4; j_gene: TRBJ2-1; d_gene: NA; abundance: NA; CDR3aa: CASSLAEVSLYNEQFF; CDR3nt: TGTGCCAGCAGCTTGGCGGAGGTGAGCTTGTACAATGAGCAGTTCTTC
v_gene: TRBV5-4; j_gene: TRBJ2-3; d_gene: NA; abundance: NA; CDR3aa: CASRGVPTDTQYF; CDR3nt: TGTGCCAGCAGAGGGGTCCCTACAGATACGCAGTATTTT
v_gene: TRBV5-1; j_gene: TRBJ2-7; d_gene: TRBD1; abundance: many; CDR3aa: CASSLTGQGYEQYF; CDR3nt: TGCGCCAGCAGCCTTACTGGACAGGGTTACGAGCAGTACTTC